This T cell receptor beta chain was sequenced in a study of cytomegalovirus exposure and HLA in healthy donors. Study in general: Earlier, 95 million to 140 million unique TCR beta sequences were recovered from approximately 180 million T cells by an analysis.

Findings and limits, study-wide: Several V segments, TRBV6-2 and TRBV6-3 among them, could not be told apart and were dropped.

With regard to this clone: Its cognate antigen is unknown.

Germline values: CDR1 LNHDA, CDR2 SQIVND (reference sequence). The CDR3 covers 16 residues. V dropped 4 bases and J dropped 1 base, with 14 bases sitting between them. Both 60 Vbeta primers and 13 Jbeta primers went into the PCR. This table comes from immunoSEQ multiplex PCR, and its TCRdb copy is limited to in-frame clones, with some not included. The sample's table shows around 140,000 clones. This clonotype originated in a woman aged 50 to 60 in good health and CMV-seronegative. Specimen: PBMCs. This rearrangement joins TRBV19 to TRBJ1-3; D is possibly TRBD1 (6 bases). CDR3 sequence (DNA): TGTGCCAGTAGTAACCGGGACATAGAATCTGGAAACACCATATATTTT. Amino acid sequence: CASSNRDIESGNTIYF. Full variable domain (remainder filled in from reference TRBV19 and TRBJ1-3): DGGITQSPKYLFRKEGQNVTLSCEQNLNHDAMYWYRQDPGQGLRLIYYSQIVNDFQKGDIAEGYSVSREKKESFPLTVTSAQKNPTAFYLCASSNRDIESGNTIYFGEGSWLTVV.